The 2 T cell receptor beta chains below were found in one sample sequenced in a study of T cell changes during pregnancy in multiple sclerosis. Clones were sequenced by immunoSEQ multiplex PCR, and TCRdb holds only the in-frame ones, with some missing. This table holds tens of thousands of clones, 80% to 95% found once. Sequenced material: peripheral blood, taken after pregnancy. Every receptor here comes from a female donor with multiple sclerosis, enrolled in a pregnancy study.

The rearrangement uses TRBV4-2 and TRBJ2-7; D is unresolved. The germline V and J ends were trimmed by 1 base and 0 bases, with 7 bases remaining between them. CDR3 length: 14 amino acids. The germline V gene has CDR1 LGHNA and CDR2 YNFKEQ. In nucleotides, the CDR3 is TGTGCCAGCAGCCAAGGACTGAACTCCTACGAGCAGTACTTC. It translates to CASSQGLNSYEQYF.

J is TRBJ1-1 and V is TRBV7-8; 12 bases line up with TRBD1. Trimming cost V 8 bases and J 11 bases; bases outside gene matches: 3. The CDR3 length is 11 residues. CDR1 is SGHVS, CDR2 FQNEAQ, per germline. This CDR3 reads CASGTGGSAFF. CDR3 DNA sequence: TGTGCCAGCGGGACAGGGGGCTCTGCTTTCTTT.